This T cell receptor beta chain was found in a study of control samples from healthy donors and cancer patients. CDR3 size: 12 residues. Germline V gene sequence: CDR1 SQVTM, CDR2 ANQGSEA. V shed 3 bases, J shed 9 bases, and the junction held 6 bases outside the gene matches. Sequenced by immunoSEQ multiplex PCR; TCRdb stores in-frame clones only, minus some. The sample has 100,000 or so clones, around 83% seen once. This clonotype was sampled from a woman aged 50 to 65 in good health. Sequencing was done on a sample of blood. The chain has TRBV29-1 and TRBJ2-3; TRBD2 aligns across 7 bases. The CDR3: CSVDEGGKTQYF. In nucleotides, the CDR3 is TGCAGCGTTGATGAGGGAGGGAAAACGCAGTATTTT.